This T cell receptor beta chain derives from a study of graft-versus-host responses after intestinal transplantation. Across the study: Recipients were all induced with anti-thymocyte globulin, then given tacrolimus and steroids for 3 to 4 years.

Whole-study results and caveats: Allograft graft-versus-host to host-versus-graft clonal ratios ran high in patients with graft-donor T cell macrochimerism.

This CDR3 is built from 18 residues. Trimming stripped 0 bases from V and 4 bases from J, with 19 bases between. CDR1 is SGHAT and CDR2 is FQNNGV in the germline V gene. To note about this clone: Its specificity is not known.

Clones were read by immunoSEQ multiplex PCR, and TCRdb kept only the in-frame ones, dropping some. Seen here are under 140,000 clones, roughly 93% observed once, and the top ten hold 0.5% to 0.6%. This TCR was recovered from a human donor who received an intestinal transplant. The rearrangement uses TRBV11-2 and TRBJ1-3; D not resolved. The material sequenced was unstimulated CD8+ T cells sorted from spleen or lymph node cells, taken before intestinal transplant. The CDR3 region is CASSLDRAAAPRGNTIYF. The CDR3 bases are TGTGCCAGCAGCTTAGATCGGGCGGCAGCTCCCAGGGGAAACACCATATATTTT.